The clone carrying this T cell receptor beta chain was detected a few times. The target antigen is unknown. Per germline, CDR1 LGHDT and CDR2 YNNKEL (reference sequence). V lost 8 bases, J lost 2 bases, and 15 bases lay in between. The CDR3 length is 14 residues. This record comes from a study of Graves' ophthalmopathy and Graves' hyperthyroidism. RNA transcripts were the source from which TCR beta CDR3 regions were amplified. First-round RT-PCR used HTBI primers; second-round multiplex PCR followed. Via MiXCR, TCRdb re-called the multiplex PCR reads, giving one row per CDR3 protein. This table has about 480,000 distinct CDR3 sequences, approximately 14% appearing once. Whole-study results and caveats: Clonotypes were expanded in thyroid at above 0.001 frequency, and most also appeared in blood. Sensitivity of approximately 90% and specificity of almost 83% were achieved when a 13-signature model separated ophthalmopathy from stable hyperthyroidism.

Sequenced material: blood. The sequence was obtained from a woman in her thirties with Graves' ophthalmopathy. V is TRBV3-1 and J is TRBJ2-5; a weak D match, TRBD2 (6 bases). For the CDR3, the DNA is TGTGCCAGCCTCACCCGGGGGAGACAAGAGACCCAGTACTTC. It encodes CASLTRGRQETQYF.